The sequence of this TCR beta chain was determined in a study of blood T cell repertoires in COVID-19. Study information: The United States, Italy and Spain provided the acute and convalescent COVID-19 samples.

The length of the CDR3 is 16 residues. Trimming left V 3 bases short and J 8 bases short, with 22 bases between. Per the germline V gene, CDR1 is LGHDT and CDR2 is YNNKEL (reference sequence). This clone showed up just a few times. Original analysis: Reference gene primer amplification in the assay estimated nucleated cell counts. Clones were read by immunoSEQ multiplex PCR, and TCRdb kept only the in-frame ones, dropping some. The DNA was the basis for D and trimming; V, J and clone size are from that table. The sample lists 200,000 to 250,000 clones, around 90% occurring once. V and J are TRBV3-1 (or the pseudogene TRBV3-2) and TRBJ1-2, with a tentative D call TRBD1 (6 bases). This TCR derives from a woman aged 25-40 years who had recovered from COVID-19. Source material: PBMCs or T cells enriched from blood (not recorded which). The CDR3 region is CASSQYPQGPFVGYTF. CDR3 sequence (DNA): TGTGCCAGCAGCCAGTATCCGCAGGGGCCTTTTGTAGGCTACACCTTC.